Listed below are T cell receptor beta chains from one sample, sequenced in a study of CD8 T cells in ankylosing spondylitis. One entry per CDR3 protein results from TCRdb running MiXCR on the 5' RACE reads. The sample has about 750,000 distinct CDR3 sequences; roughly 20% are singletons. Sequenced input: blood, either unsorted or a sorted T cell fraction (not recorded which). Receptor source: a male donor with ankylosing spondylitis. Both conserved end residues are part of each CDR3. A D gene is named only where the DNA matches it firmly. Expanded clones get a size class; other rows say once, few or many, or leave the size out.

D	size	V	J	CDR3	DNA
.	.	TRBV10-3	TRBJ1-1	CAISESGDAGDTEAFF	TGTGCCATCAGTGAGTCAGGGGACGCGGGGGACACTGAAGCTTTCTTT
TRBD2	.	TRBV11-2	TRBJ2-3	CASSLGVVVRTSGGTDTQYF	TGTGCCAGCAGCTTAGGGGTGGTCGTTCGTACTAGCGGGGGCACAGATACGCAGTATTTT
TRBD1	many	TRBV12-3/TRBV12-4	TRBJ2-2	CASSPRQGGTGELFF	TGTGCCAGCAGCCCCCGACAGGGGGGCACCGGGGAGCTGTTTTTT
.	.	TRBV6-6	TRBJ2-7	CASTGQRTYEQYF	TGTGCCAGCACAGGACAGCGAACCTACGAGCAGTACTTC
.	.	TRBV6-2/TRBV6-3	TRBJ2-1	CASSKWGSSYNEQFF	TGTGCCAGCAGTAAGTGGGGGAGCTCCTACAATGAGCAGTTCTTC
.	.	TRBV7-2	TRBJ2-1	CASSFRDKQFF	TGTGCCAGCAGCTTCCGGGACAAGCAGTTCTTC
.	.	TRBV20-1	TRBJ2-1	CSARKVGPGNEQFF	TGCAGTGCTAGAAAAGTTGGTCCGGGCAATGAGCAGTTCTTC
TRBD2	.	TRBV6-4	TRBJ2-1	CASSVVGSGKNNEQFF	TGTGCCAGCAGTGTGGTGGGTAGCGGGAAAAACAATGAGCAGTTCTTC
.	few	TRBV7-9	TRBJ2-1	CASSSIETKGDEQFF	TGTGCCAGCAGCTCCATCGAGACCAAAGGCGATGAGCAGTTCTTC
.	few	TRBV5-1	TRBJ2-7	CASSQNPRQDSGVLRGQYF	TGCGCCAGCAGCCAAAACCCCCGGCAGGATAGCGGAGTACTCCGAGGGCAGTACTTC
.	.	TRBV6-2/TRBV6-3	TRBJ1-5	CASSYSKGGSNQPQHF	TGTGCCAGCAGTTACTCTAAGGGGGGGAGCAATCAGCCCCAGCATTTT
.	.	TRBV7-9	TRBJ2-1	CASSTEGVSYNEQFF	TGTGCCAGCAGCACTGAGGGTGTCTCCTACAATGAGCAGTTCTTC
.	few	TRBV11-2	TRBJ1-1	CASTEGPTEAFF	TGTGCCAGCACCGAGGGACCCACTGAAGCTTTCTTT
TRBD1	.	TRBV6-5	TRBJ1-3	CASSYERAGGSGNTIYF	TGTGCCAGCAGTTACGAGAGGGCAGGGGGCTCTGGAAACACCATATATTTT
TRBD2	.	TRBV20-1	TRBJ2-7	CSARDNTGLAGWYEQYF	TGCAGTGCTAGAGACAATACCGGACTAGCGGGATGGTACGAGCAGTACTTC
TRBD2	.	TRBV7-8	TRBJ2-3	CASSSPEIGGRALLDTQYF	TGTGCCAGCAGCTCCCCGGAGATCGGCGGGAGGGCCTTATTAGATACGCAGTATTTT
.	few	TRBV25-1	TRBJ1-3	CASSEHRSPGNTIYF	TGTGCCAGCAGTGAACACAGGTCACCAGGAAACACCATATATTTT
.	.	TRBV27	TRBJ2-1	CASSPDFGSPYNEQFF	TGTGCCAGCAGTCCCGATTTCGGGTCCCCATACAATGAGCAGTTCTTC
.	.	TRBV4-1	TRBJ1-2	CASNPRHQDSIYGYTF	TGCGCCAGCAATCCCAGGCACCAAGACAGCATCTATGGCTACACCTTC
.	.	TRBV9	TRBJ2-1	CASSEPLSNEQFF	TGTGCCAGCAGCGAGCCCCTATCCAATGAGCAGTTCTTC
.	.	TRBV12-3/TRBV12-4	TRBJ2-1	CASSVLSNEQFF	TGTGCCAGCTCGGTGTTGTCGAATGAGCAGTTCTTC
.	.	TRBV30	TRBJ1-1	CAWSVGSGVTEAFF	TGTGCCTGGAGTGTAGGGTCCGGGGTGACTGAAGCTTTCTTT
.	.	TRBV21-1	TRBJ2-1	CASSPKWLANYNEQFF	TGTGCCAGCAGCCCGAAGTGGTTAGCGAACTACAATGAGCAGTTCTTC
TRBD2	few	TRBV12-3/TRBV12-4	TRBJ2-5	CASSLWEAGAQETQYF	TGTGCCAGCAGTTTATGGGAAGCGGGGGCACAAGAGACCCAGTACTTC
.	many	TRBV10-3	TRBJ2-3	CAISDGQGGPTDTQYF	TGTGCCATCAGTGATGGGCAGGGGGGCCCCACAGATACGCAGTATTTT
.	many	TRBV4-1	TRBJ2-1	CASSNYDAGPANEQFF	TGCGCCAGCAGCAACTACGACGCAGGGCCGGCCAATGAGCAGTTCTTC
TRBD2	few	TRBV6-5	TRBJ2-7	CASSYLGLASEQYF	TGTGCCAGCAGTTACTTGGGACTAGCATCCGAGCAGTACTTC
.	few	TRBV4-1	TRBJ2-1	CASSQDRGVMNEQFF	TGCGCCAGCAGCCAAGACAGGGGGGTGATGAATGAGCAGTTCTTC
.	few	TRBV6-1	TRBJ2-7	CASKGPGTASPYEQYF	TGTGCCAGCAAAGGGCCAGGGACTGCCTCCCCCTACGAGCAGTACTTC
.	few	TRBV12-3/TRBV12-4	TRBJ1-5	CASSHSESSNQPQHF	TGTGCCAGCAGTCACAGTGAATCTAGCAATCAGCCCCAGCATTTT
TRBD2	few	TRBV24-1	TRBJ2-3	CATSDSSGYTDTQYF	TGTGCCACCAGTGATTCTAGCGGTTACACAGATACGCAGTATTTT
.	few	TRBV5-1	TRBJ1-2	CASSPAVTRGGYTF	TGCGCCAGCAGCCCTGCTGTGACCCGGGGTGGCTACACCTTC
.	.	TRBV12-3/TRBV12-4	TRBJ2-1	CASSRIADRLYNEQFF	TGTGCCAGCAGCCGGATAGCGGACCGCCTTTACAATGAGCAGTTCTTC
.	.	TRBV12-3/TRBV12-4	TRBJ2-2	CASSLQRLLAGELFF	TGTGCCAGCAGTTTACAACGCTTGCTGGCCGGGGAGCTGTTTTTT
TRBD2	.	TRBV11-2	TRBJ2-1	CASSSTSGSDEQFF	TGTGCCAGCAGCTCGACTAGCGGGAGTGATGAGCAGTTCTTC
TRBD1	many	TRBV20-1	TRBJ2-2	CSAATGEHTGELFF	TGCAGTGCTGCTACAGGGGAGCACACCGGGGAGCTGTTTTTT
.	.	TRBV20-1	TRBJ2-1	CSARDLRIEQFF	TGCAGTGCTAGAGATCTGAGGATTGAGCAGTTCTTC
.	.	TRBV6-1	TRBJ2-4	CASSETGSRAKNIQYF	TGTGCCAGCAGCGAAACAGGGAGTCGGGCCAAAAACATTCAGTACTTC
.	.	TRBV10-2	TRBJ2-5	CASSEMGQYQETQYF	TGCGCCAGCAGTGAGATGGGCCAATACCAAGAGACCCAGTACTTC
TRBD2	.	TRBV19	TRBJ2-3	CASNAGGPSDTQYF	TGTGCCAGTAACGCGGGAGGGCCTTCAGATACGCAGTATTTT
TRBD2	.	TRBV25-1	TRBJ2-3	CASSELSVAGPNTQYF	TGTGCCAGCAGTGAATTATCGGTAGCGGGACCGAATACGCAGTATTTT
TRBD2	.	TRBV20-1	TRBJ2-3	CSARDPSSGGRDTQYF	TGCAGTGCTAGAGATCCGTCTAGCGGGGGGCGGGATACGCAGTATTTT
.	.	TRBV30	TRBJ2-1	CAWSSLAYEQFF	TGTGCCTGGAGTTCGCTAGCCTACGAGCAGTTCTTC
.	few	TRBV5-6	TRBJ1-5	CASSLGRFNQPQHF	TGTGCCAGCAGCCTGGGACGGTTCAATCAGCCCCAGCATTTT
TRBD1	few	TRBV28	TRBJ1-2	CASSITGASGYTF	TGTGCCAGCAGTATCACAGGGGCGAGCGGCTACACCTTC
.	few	TRBV19	TRBJ2-1	CASTPPVGGLNEQFF	TGTGCCAGTACCCCCCCGGTGGGGGGGCTCAATGAGCAGTTCTTC
.	.	TRBV20-1	TRBJ2-1	CSALRLNYNEQFF	TGCAGTGCTTTAAGACTAAACTACAATGAGCAGTTCTTC
TRBD2	.	TRBV3-1	TRBJ2-7	CASSQGVAGDDEQYF	TGTGCCAGCAGCCAAGGAGTAGCGGGAGATGACGAGCAGTACTTC
TRBD1	.	TRBV3-1	TRBJ2-2	CASSQMTGGTGELFF	TGTGCCAGCAGCCAAATGACAGGGGGTACCGGGGAGCTGTTTTTT
TRBD1	.	TRBV29-1	TRBJ2-7	CSVLGQGDYEQYF	TGCAGCGTGCTGGGACAGGGAGACTACGAGCAGTACTTC
.	.	TRBV12-3/TRBV12-4	TRBJ2-5	CASSVLPEETQYF	TGTGCCAGCAGTGTTCTTCCCGAAGAGACCCAGTACTTC
.	.	TRBV7-9	TRBJ2-5	CASSQGGSSETQYF	TGTGCCAGCAGCCAAGGGGGTAGCTCCGAGACCCAGTACTTC
.	.	TRBV5-1	TRBJ1-1	CASSLATSNTEAFF	TGCGCCAGCAGCTTGGCCACTTCGAACACTGAAGCTTTCTTT
.	.	TRBV15	TRBJ2-3	CATSTRQDPDTQYF	TGTGCCACCAGCACCCGACAGGACCCAGATACGCAGTATTTT